Reported below is one T cell receptor beta chain. Its antigen is unknown. Regarding time point: blood 2 weeks post-SBRT. Treatment indicated: 15 Gy SBRT to primary tumor, nephrectomy 4 weeks later. After SBRT, blood was collected at 2 and 4 weeks, plus baseline. This renal cell carcinoma was of the clear cell type. V lost 4 bases to trimming and J lost 0 bases, with 7 bases between them. The germline gives CDR1 KGHSH, CDR2 LQKENI. This CDR3 is built from 13 residues. The data were obtained in a study of radiation and T cells in renal cell carcinoma. Findings and caveats of the study: In blood, top tumor clones expanded by 2 weeks, shrinking by 4. Pretreatment tumor biopsies were lacking, so baseline clonotypes are unknown.

Sequenced by immunoSEQ multiplex PCR; TCRdb stores in-frame clones only, minus some. There are some 50,000 clones in the sample; 80% occur only once, and around 29% lies in the top ten. The sequencing used blood, collected from a patient whose treatment included radiotherapy and nephrectomy. The rearrangement joins TRBV18 to TRBJ2-7, with D unclear. The clonotype comes from a woman between 65 and 79 years old with renal cell carcinoma. The CDR3 sequence is CASSLTSSYEQYF. DNA of the CDR3: TGTGCCAGCTCACTCACCTCCTCCTACGAGCAGTACTTC.